Shown below are 23 T cell receptor beta chains from a single sample sequenced in a study of blood T cell repertoires in COVID-19. Assay: immunoSEQ multiplex PCR; the TCRdb copy retains only in-frame clones and omits some. The sample includes around 320,000 clones, almost 85% seen only once; the top ten take more than 6%. Sequencing input: peripheral blood. These receptors were taken from a human donor in a cohort sampled during active COVID-19.

The rearrangement joins TRBV7-8 to TRBJ2-3; D is ambiguous. The germline V gene encodes CDR1 SGHVS and CDR2 FQNEAQ. The V end lost 5 bases, the J end lost 4 bases, and 7 bases lay between the germline ends. There are 12 residues in the CDR3. The CDR3 here is CASSRFADTQYF. CDR3 nucleotide sequence: TGTGCCAGCAGCCGCTTTGCAGATACGCAGTATTTT.

The genes are TRBV7-8 and TRBJ1-3; D gene uncertain. The CDR3 runs to 15 residues. Germline CDR1 SGHVS, CDR2 FQNEAQ. Trimming cost V 5 bases and J 0 bases, with 11 bases left between them. CDR3 nucleotides: TGTGCCAGCAGCCGGGCAAAGTCCTCTGGAAACACCATATATTTT. Translating it yields CASSRAKSSGNTIYF. Full variable domain (remainder filled in from reference TRBV7-8 and TRBJ1-3): GAGVSQSPRYKVAKRGQDVALRCDPISGHVSLFWYQQALGQGPEFLTYFQNEAQLDKSGLPSDRFFAERPEGSVSTLKIQRTQQEDSAVYLCASSRAKSSGNTIYFGEGSWLTVV.

The rearrangement links TRBV7-2 to TRBJ1-5; D unclear. V was clipped by 1 base and J by 10 bases, with 14 bases between them. This CDR3 is 14 amino acids long. Germline V CDR1 and CDR2: SGHTA, FQGNSA. The CDR3 DNA follows: TGTGCCAGCAGCTTAGGGGGTCTAGCGGAACCCCAGCATTTT. Protein product: CASSLGGLAEPQHF.

CDR3 nucleotides: TGTGCCAGCAGCCTTAGGACAGGGGAAGCTTTCTTT. Its protein product is CASSLRTGEAFF. V usage is TRBV7-2 and J usage is TRBJ1-1, with 8 bases identical to TRBD1. The CDR3 loop spans 12 amino acids. Germline CDR1 reads SGHTA; CDR2 reads FQGNSA. Germline trimming cut 5 bases from V and 8 bases from J; bases unmatched to any gene: 4.

CDR3: CASGWGGLAMGEQFF. CDR3 DNA sequence: TGTGCTAGTGGCTGGGGGGGACTAGCTATGGGTGAGCAGTTCTTC. V usage is TRBV12-5 and J usage is TRBJ2-1, with 9 nucleotides matching TRBD2. The V segment lost 6 bases and the J segment 9 bases; nucleotides outside the gene matches: 12. The CDR3 loop spans 15 amino acids. Germline CDR1 is LGHNT and CDR2 is FRNRAP.

The V and J genes are TRBV9 and TRBJ1-6; D gene uncertain. V was pared by 0 bases and J by 5 bases, with 6 bases between. The CDR3 is made up of 14 amino acids. Looked up from germline, CDR1 is SGDLS and CDR2 is YYNGEE. The CDR3 DNA follows: TGTGCCAGCAGCGTAGACGGTGATAATTCACCCCTCCACTTT. Translating gives CASSVDGDNSPLHF.

This sequence joins TRBV14 and TRBJ1-2; TRBD1 agrees at 7 bases. The V gene end was trimmed by 4 bases and the J gene end by 0 bases; junction bases not matched to a gene: 8. Germline V gene lookup returns CDR1 SGHDN and CDR2 FVKESK. The CDR3 consists of 16 residues. The CDR3 DNA follows: TGTGCCAGCAGCCGGGACAGAAAGCCCACTAACTATGGCTACACCTTC. As protein: CASSRDRKPTNYGYTF.

This clone was seen just once. The chain carries TRBV7-9 and TRBJ1-3, with no clear D. The germline V gene has CDR1 SEHNR and CDR2 FQNEAQ (reference sequence). The CDR3 totals 14 residues. V gave up 2 bases and J gave up 3 bases, with 8 bases separating them. The CDR3 spells CASSLLGSGNTIYF. For the CDR3, the DNA is TGTGCCAGCAGCTTATTGGGGAGTGGAAACACCATATATTTT.

About this clone itself: A much larger clone sits a single nucleotide away, making a read error possible. The J gene is TRBJ1-1, the V gene TRBV7-9; 10 bases are shared with TRBD1. CDR1 SEHNR and CDR2 FQNEAQ come from the germline V gene (reference sequence). The CDR3 is 13 residues long. The trim removed 8 bases at V and 1 base at J, leaving 1 base unmatched. DNA of the CDR3: TGTGCCAGCGGGGACAGGGGGAACACTGAAGCTTTCTTT. Translation: CASGDRGNTEAFF. Complete variable domain (other parts from reference TRBV7-9 and TRBJ1-1): DTGVSQNPRHKITKRGQNVTFRCDPISEHNRLYWYRQTLGQGPEFLTYFQNEAQLEKSRLLSDRFSAERPKGSFSTLEIQRTEQGDSAMYLCASGDRGNTEAFFGQGTRLTVV.

The chain is built from TRBV6-5 and TRBJ2-1; 7 nucleotides align to TRBD2. CDR1 is MNHEY and CDR2 is SVGAGI in the germline V gene. This CDR3 region has 15 residues. The V segment lost 2 bases and the J segment 3 bases; nucleotides outside the gene matches: 4. This CDR3 reads CASSYGGRVYNEQFF. The CDR3 DNA sequence: TGTGCCAGCAGTTACGGCGGGAGAGTCTACAATGAGCAGTTCTTC.

The chain is built from TRBV7-3 and TRBJ2-6, with D possibly being TRBD2 (5 bases). The CDR3 spans 16 residues. Germline values: CDR1 SGHTA, CDR2 FQGTGA. The V and J ends lost 0 bases and 2 bases respectively, with 8 bases between them. CDR3 protein: CASSLTTGTGANVLTF. The CDR3 coding sequence is TGTGCCAGCAGCTTAACGACGGGAACTGGGGCCAACGTCCTGACTTTC.

The rearrangement links TRBV5-1 to TRBJ1-2, with D maybe TRBD1 (5 bases). Germline values: CDR1 SGHRS, CDR2 YFSETQ. The CDR3 runs to 13 residues. Trimming took 3 bases from V and 3 from J, leaving 9 bases between them. The CDR3 DNA reads TGCGCCAGCAGCTACGACAGTCACTATGGCTACACCTTC. Translating it yields CASSYDSHYGYTF.

V and J are TRBV24-1 and TRBJ2-7; 7 positions agree with TRBD1. J gave up 6 bases and V 5 bases, and 6 bases lay outside the gene matches. CDR3 length: 13 amino acids. Germline V CDR1 and CDR2: KGHDR, SFDVKD. The chain's CDR3 is CATSGEDRTEQYF. CDR3 nucleotide sequence: TGTGCCACCAGTGGCGAGGACAGGACCGAGCAGTACTTC.

This rearrangement joins TRBV5-4 to TRBJ2-3, with TRBD1 matching 7 bases. The CDR3 has 14 residues. Losses at the gene ends were 3 bases for V and 4 bases for J; bases not matched to a gene: 5. Germline loops: CDR1 SGHNT, CDR2 YYREEE (reference sequence). The CDR3 protein is CASSSDRVPDTQYF. In DNA form, the CDR3 reads TGTGCCAGCAGCTCAGACAGGGTACCAGATACGCAGTATTTT.

V is TRBV3-1 (or the pseudogene TRBV3-2) and J is TRBJ1-3; D gene ambiguous. Germline V gene lookup returns CDR1 LGHDT and CDR2 YNNKEL (reference sequence). The CDR3 is 15 residues long. V lost 1 base to trimming and J lost 0 bases, with 7 bases between them. CDR3 sequence reads: CASSQVRLSGNTIYF. The CDR3, as DNA: TGTGCCAGCAGCCAAGTGCGGCTCTCTGGAAACACCATATATTTT.

The rearrangement uses TRBV5-4 and TRBJ1-2; 8 nucleotides agree with TRBD1. The junction had 5 bases not matched to a gene; V was cut back by 4 bases and J by 0 bases. The CDR3 loop spans 15 amino acids. Germline lookup yields CDR1 SGHNT and CDR2 YYREEE (reference sequence). CDR3 sequence (DNA): TGTGCCAGCAGCCCAAGACAGGGGACTAACTATGGCTACACCTTC. As protein: CASSPRQGTNYGYTF.

This chain links TRBV20-1 with TRBJ2-5; D unresolved. Trimming stripped 6 bases from V and 2 bases from J, with 7 bases between. The germline V gene encodes CDR1 DFQATT and CDR2 SNEGSKA (reference sequence). The CDR3 length is 11 residues. The CDR3 nucleotides read TGCAGTGCCGCCAGGCAAGAGACCCAGTACTTC. Protein: CSAARQETQYF.

The chain combines TRBV6-2 or TRBV6-3 with TRBJ1-4; the D gene is possibly TRBD1 (5 bases). Per the germline V gene, CDR1 is MNHEY and CDR2 is SVGEGT. V was shortened by 6 bases and J by 3 bases, with 14 bases between the two germline ends. This CDR3 has 15 amino acids. CDR3: CASSFGGVANEKLFF. Written as DNA, the CDR3 is TGTGCCAGCAGCTTCGGGGGGGTAGCTAATGAAAAACTGTTTTTT.

This clone was seen a handful of times. V is TRBV20-1 and J is TRBJ2-3, with a possible D match to TRBD2 (5 bases). Per the germline V gene, CDR1 is DFQATT and CDR2 is SNEGSKA (reference sequence). CDR3 length: 14 residues. V lost 3 bases and J 0 bases, leaving 10 bases between the germline ends. CDR3 nucleotide sequence: TGCAGTGCTAGTGTTACGGGGAGCACAGATACGCAGTATTTT. It translates to CSASVTGSTDTQYF.

The J gene is TRBJ1-5, the V gene TRBV11-2; D ambiguous. CDR3 length equals 14 residues. Looked up from germline, CDR1 is SGHAT and CDR2 is FQNNGV. V lost 3 bases and J 9 bases, leaving 15 bases between the germline ends. The CDR3 loop reads CASSFSSSGRPQHF. In nucleotides, the CDR3 is TGTGCCAGCAGCTTCTCAAGCAGTGGGAGGCCCCAGCATTTT.

This chain connects TRBV7-2 to TRBJ2-2, with D perhaps matching TRBD1 (5 bases). Germline V gene sequence: CDR1 SGHTA, CDR2 FQGNSA. This CDR3 is 15 amino acids long. V was shortened by 0 bases and J by 5 bases, with 10 bases between the two germline ends. The CDR3 region is CASSLAQGGTGELFF. Here the CDR3 DNA reads TGTGCCAGCAGCTTAGCCCAGGGCGGAACCGGGGAGCTGTTTTTT.

The rearrangement joins TRBV5-5 to TRBJ2-3, with a tentative D call TRBD2 (6 bases). This CDR3 region has 14 residues. CDR1 is SGHKS and CDR2 is YYEKEE in the germline V gene (reference sequence). The V end was cut by 0 bases, the J end by 6 bases, with 11 bases between. Here the CDR3 DNA reads TGTGCCAGCAGCTTGGGGAGGGGTTCGGATACGCAGTATTTT. Amino acids: CASSLGRGSDTQYF.

With respect to this clone: Other DNA sequences in the sample encode the same CDR3. The chain is built from TRBV9 and TRBJ1-1; D is possibly TRBD1 (5 bases). Trimming shortened V by 0 bases and J by 3 bases, and 6 bases separated the two germline ends. This CDR3 is 13 amino acids long. Germline CDR1 SGDLS, CDR2 YYNGEE. Here the CDR3 reads CASSVGGYTEAFF. The CDR3 nucleotides read TGTGCCAGCAGCGTAGGGGGCTACACTGAAGCTTTCTTT. Looking up the rest from reference TRBV9 and TRBJ1-1 gives the full variable domain: DSGVTQTPKHLITATGQRVTLRCSPRSGDLSVYWYQQSLDQGLQFLIQYYNGEERAKGNILERFSAQQFPDLHSELNLSSLELGDSALYFCASSVGGYTEAFFGQGTRLTVV.